This T cell receptor (beta chain) was sequenced during a study of cytomegalovirus exposure and HLA in healthy donors (dated by TCRdb to 2017 to 2019). Notes on the research overall: According to an earlier analysis of several hundred of the donors, 200 million or so T cells yielded roughly 110 million unique TCR beta sequences and around 280 Gb of sequence data. Approximately 330 gigabases of sequencing data and roughly 81 million unique TCR sequences made up an early release that covered over 550 HLA-typed donors. High-throughput TCR immunosequencing, statistical association of individual TCRs with disease status, and machine learning were combined to predict cytomegalovirus infection status. Rather than drawing on any new phenotypic data, the later analysis identified candidate immune exposures from TCR beta sequences and the way those sequences occurred across donors. Typing coverage differed by locus: A, B, C, DRB1 and DQB1 were typed in roughly 629-640 donors, DQA1 in 500 to 550, DPA1 in over 600, and DPB1 in 450 to 490. Alongside the repertoire data, information on donor age, sex, ethnicity and CMV serostatus was compiled. The T cell repertoires of roughly 660 subjects were profiled by immunosequencing and related to cytomegalovirus serostatus. Because of strong linkage in the cohort, roughly five DR-DQ haplotypes were treated as single units for association and clustering. An earlier analysis of 587 of the donors applied high-throughput TCR beta sequencing to assess whether each TCR beta V gene segment acted as functional or pseudogenic. The aim of the study was to test whether cataloging public T cell receptors could identify signatures of past pathogen exposure. All discovery cohort repertoires had been generated using a single sequencing platform. Along with the approximately 620-subject first cohort, a separate validation cohort of 120 different subjects was used. Of the roughly 400 genotyped donors, 65% to 90% fell in the genetic ancestry cluster associated with self-reported Caucasian donors. HLA typing included class I and class II loci at four-digit resolution. In a later analysis, previously published TCR beta repertoires from roughly 710 donors were re-analyzed and high-resolution HLA genotyping was added so that TCR occurrence patterns could be studied. Across some 400 genotyped donors of the cohort, an average of approximately 220,000 unique TCR beta nucleotide sequences per donor were sequenced, and 15% to 20% of those sequences were non-productive. A later genetic analysis used genome-wide SNP genotypes for about 55% of the 666 donors, treating that subset as a discovery cohort.

The library was obtained by the immunoSEQ multiplex PCR assay. For the multiplex PCR, a mixture combining 60 forward primers for TCR Vbeta segments and 13 reverse primers for TCR Jbeta segments was used. A multiplex PCR assay on genomic DNA amplified the CDR3 region of rearranged TCR beta genes. The amplified TCR beta libraries were sequenced on the Illumina HiSeq System as 87-base-pair reads. The original pipeline was this. In a later analysis, some 80 million unique TCR beta chains were counted across the 500 to 700 repertoires, and approximately 9.9 million of these chains were shared by at least two donors. Raw reads were error-corrected and collapsed into unique sequences with a nearest-neighbor algorithm that merged closely related sequences to remove PCR and sequencing errors. Alignment of CDR3 sequences to IMGT reference sequences was used to assign V, D and J gene segments. Each retained sequence needed at least a six-nucleotide match to both a V gene segment and a J gene segment. Rearrangements were classified as productive when the CDR3 lacked stop codons and remained in frame with V and J, and all other rearrangements were classified as non-productive. Following IMGT convention, CDR3 was defined as the stretch from the second conserved V-encoded cysteine to the conserved J-encoded phenylalanine. The earlier analysis of about 620 of the donors excluded sequences that lacked an unambiguous match to a single V gene segment. In an earlier analysis of about 590 of the donors, a V segment was called functional when productive rearrangements were above 56.7%, and segregating when the standard deviation between donors exceeded 5%. A statistical classification framework was developed to diagnose cytomegalovirus status using the catalog of TCR beta chain sequences. V and J gene assignment, in a later analysis, came from comparing TCR nucleotide sequences with IMGT/GENE-DB human TR gene sequences. Using the TCRdist pipeline, a later analysis assigned CDR3 sequences along with most-parsimonious VDJ recombination scenarios. In a later analysis, each TCR beta chain was defined by its CDR3 amino acid sequence together with its V-gene family, and reads without a unique V-gene family were excluded. To address suspected cross-contamination and a sequencing artifact, a later analysis removed 592 highly shared, low-generation-probability nucleotide sequences. In a later analysis, a clonal expansion index for each public chain was calculated from normalized within-repertoire ranks of inferred template counts. In a later analysis, generation probabilities were computed with a VDJ recombination model fitted to out-of-frame rearrangements, and the resulting probabilities were checked against IGoR. A later analysis scored TCR-TCR, TCR-HLA and TCR-CMV co-occurrence with hypergeometric tests, applying a repertoire-size bias correction to TCR pairs. False discovery rates were estimated in a later analysis by permuting HLA or CMV assignments 20 times. In a later analysis, co-occurring TCRs were grouped using DBSCAN, and TCRdist sequence similarity was added for clustering within HLA-allele-positive subsets. Repertoires with fewer than 30,000 or more than 120,000 public chains, plus five repertoires with anomalous nucleotide sharing, were excluded from co-occurrence clustering. TCRdb's version of the immuneACCESS table is confined to in-frame rearrangements and falls short of the full clone set. An unresolved V gene accounts for under half of the shortfall where checked; the remainder is of unknown origin. For V, J and clone size, that table is used; D and trimming come from the DNA. This sample lists about 190,000 clones; about 85% were detected once. The ten top clones hold 3% to 4% of the sample.

In the germline V gene (reference sequence), CDR1 corresponds to SEHNR and CDR2 to FQNEAQ. The CDR3 sequence holds 15 residues, the cysteine and phenylalanine included. The entry retains the CDR3 DNA only, 45 bases that are in frame from base 1. The V end gives up 3 bases and the J end 4 bases, leaving 4 bases in the junction not matched to a gene. A remark on this clone: Its antigen is currently not known. Base qualities are not provided; no much larger clone lies one nucleotide away.

Broader findings and caveats from the paper: A few of the identified cytomegalovirus-associated TCR beta chains were confirmed in vitro to be specific for cytomegalovirus antigens. A later analysis associated 15,000 to 20,000 TCR beta sequences with specific HLA alleles at a false discovery rate of 0.05. A later analysis found that most CMV-associated TCR beta chains appeared HLA-restricted, with HLA associations seemingly driven largely by CMV exposure. Assigning TCR associations to individual alleles was difficult when HLA alleles, especially DR and DQ, strongly co-occurred. While some public TCRs were present in many individuals, most TCR sequences turned up only very rarely across donors. The presence/absence analyses assumed that sequencing depth was roughly uniform across donors, and that assumption may not be true. The classifier was reported to diagnose cytomegalovirus status with high specificity and sensitivity in both the original and validation cohorts. Some IMGT-functional V segments, including TRBV6-2 and TRBV6-3, could not be told apart with the 87-base-pair reads, so those segments were excluded. HLA typing was unavailable for some donors at each locus, so association tests used only the typed subset. A further reported finding was that TCR beta sequences accurately predicted the HLA-A and HLA-B alleles for most subjects in the first cohort. A later analysis found that TCR association rates varied across HLA loci, with DRB1 alleles showing the most associated TCRs and HLA-C alleles the fewest. It was suggested by the authors that the approach could potentially be generalized to other disease states and immunological phenotypes. According to a later genetic analysis, donors in an Asian-associated ancestry cluster had fewer N-insertions in productive TCRs than the approximately 690-donor mean. A later genetic analysis associated a missense DCLRE1C variant with V-gene and J-gene trimming of TCR beta chains, and an independent cohort replicated the association. The study listed 150 to 200 TCR beta chains as associated with cytomegalovirus. For the cohort, immune exposure information was limited to CMV serostatus. Linkage disequilibrium might explain the correlated functional status among segregating V segments, but an unknown experimental factor could not be ruled out. The sequencing pipeline was judged likely to have produced a cluster of highly shared sequence variants as a technical artifact. A later analysis found that HLA-associated TCR beta chains were more clonally expanded and had lower generation probabilities than equally common non-associated chains. In an earlier analysis of 500 to 650 of the donors, most TCR beta V segments appeared in productive rearrangements about 87% or about 30% of the time, broadly matching IMGT annotations. Over 15 rarely observed V segments, including chromosome 9 orphons, were excluded from the earlier analysis of several hundred of the donors because counts were too low. According to a later analysis, parvovirus B19, influenza, CMV and Epstein-Barr virus appeared linked to several top co-occurrence clusters. The cohort was sequenced for TCR beta chains only, and without alpha or paired-chain data the features that could be detected were limited.

The cohort comprised 550 to 700 healthy bone marrow donors. At the time of sampling, every cohort member was nominally healthy, though immune exposures that went unrecorded were likely present. The donor tested CMV seronegative, placing the donor among the 350 or so seronegative members of the cohort. Each donor provided a peripheral blood sample, and peripheral blood mononuclear cells were used for TCR beta sequencing. Genomic DNA was extracted from the blood cell samples with the Qiagen DNeasy Blood Extraction Kit. This chain joins TRBV7-9 to TRBJ2-2, and 8 junctional nucleotides match TRBD2. This TCR came from a man aged 50 or older in good health and CMV-seronegative. The specimen was PBMCs. CDR3 loop: CASSFSGVRTGELFF. In nucleotides, the sequence is TGTGCCAGCAGCTTTAGCGGGGTACGCACCGGGGAGCTGTTTTTT.